Shown below are 12 T cell receptor beta chains from a single sample sequenced in a study of T cell repertoires in cytomegalovirus infection (dated by TCRdb to the late 2010s). Sequencing instrument: Illumina HiSeq 1500. TCRdb cleaned the public reads at Q25 with fastp, built clones with MiXCR and kept in-frame beta chains. Rows are combined by CDR3 protein, so each entry shows the most common genes and DNA. Counted in this sample were roughly 230,000 distinct CDR3 sequences; 22% of them appeared once. 18% of the sample comes from the top ten. Sequenced: CD8+ T cells from PBMCs. These receptors all stem from a human donor in good health (CMV status not recorded). Some clones in this sample may be carry-over from other donors' samples.

V usage is TRBV20-1 and J usage is TRBJ1-5, with D possibly matching TRBD1 (5 bases). From germline, CDR1 is DFQATT and CDR2 SNEGSKA (reference sequence). This CDR3 comprises 15 residues. The V end was cut by 1 base, the J end by 6 bases, with 16 bases between. CDR3 in amino acids: CSARVAGQRGQPQHF. For the CDR3, the DNA is TGCAGTGCTAGAGTGGCAGGGCAACGGGGTCAGCCCCAGCATTTT.

The V and J genes are TRBV7-9 and TRBJ2-7; TRBD2 aligns across 14 bases. The germline gives CDR1 SEHNR, CDR2 FQNEAQ (reference sequence). Trimming took 0 bases from V and 2 from J; bases not matched to a gene: 3. This CDR3 is built from 17 residues. CDR3 DNA sequence: TGTGCCAGCAGCTTAGCGGGACTAGCGGGGGCGACCTACGAGCAGTACTTC. Protein product: CASSLAGLAGATYEQYF. Supplemented by reference TRBV7-9 and TRBJ2-7, the full variable domain reads DTGVSQNPRHKITKRGQNVTFRCDPISEHNRLYWYRQTLGQGPEFLTYFQNEAQLEKSRLLSDRFSAERPKGSFSTLEIQRTEQGDSAMYLCASSLAGLAGATYEQYFGPGTRLTVT.

At least ten counts were recorded for this clonotype. The chain uses TRBV7-2 and TRBJ2-1, with D perhaps TRBD1 (5 bases). Trimming took 5 bases from V and 4 from J, leaving 15 bases between them. This CDR3 comprises 15 residues. The germline gives CDR1 SGHTA, CDR2 FQGNSA. The CDR3 loop reads CASSPIKAGYNEQFF. The CDR3 DNA is TGTGCCAGCAGCCCTATTAAGGCAGGGTACAATGAGCAGTTCTTC.

Note on this clonotype: A clone one base away is much larger, so this may be a read error. This rearrangement joins TRBV12-3 or TRBV12-4 to TRBJ2-3; 8 positions agree with TRBD2. The CDR3 extends over 14 amino acids. The CDR3 nucleotides are TGTGCCGGCAGTTTAACGGGGGGGGCAGATACGCAGTATTTT. This codes for CAGSLTGGADTQYF.

This clonotype was detected only once. This may be a read error: a much more frequent sequence differs by one nucleotide. V is TRBV12-3 or TRBV12-4 and J is TRBJ2-1; maybe TRBD1 (7 bases). The CDR3 loop spans 14 amino acids. The ends were cut back, 8 bases at V and 11 bases at J, with 22 bases in the middle. The CDR3: CASQGGGGRGKQFF. The CDR3 region has the DNA TGTGCCAGCCAAGGAGGAGGGGGCCGCGGTAAGCAGTTCTTC.

This clonotype has at least ten counts. This chain uses TRBV6-6 with TRBJ2-1, with 7 positions matching TRBD2. The germline V gene has CDR1 MNHNY and CDR2 SVGAGI (reference sequence). This CDR3 is 15 amino acids long. Trimming at V came to 0 bases and at J to 4 bases, leaving 3 bases not matched to a gene. CDR3 DNA: TGTGCCAGCAGTTACTCGGGGGGGGGTTACAATGAGCAGTTCTTC. This translates into CASSYSGGGYNEQFF.

Of note for this clonotype: With a much larger clone just one base away, this may be a read error. J is TRBJ2-3 and V is TRBV7-3; 12 positions match TRBD2. V lost 4 bases and J lost 3; bases outside the gene matches: 5. There are 16 residues in the CDR3. Looked up from germline, CDR1 is SGHTA and CDR2 is FQGTGA. DNA for the CDR3: TGTGCCAGCAGCTCCCTGACTAGCGGGGGAACAGATACGCAGTATTTT. Its translation is CASSSLTSGGTDTQYF. Variable domain in full (rest from reference TRBV7-3 and TRBJ2-3): GAGVSQTPSNKVTEKGKYVELRCDPISGHTALYWYRQSLGQGPEFLIYFQGTGAADDSGLPNDRFFAVRPEGSVSTLKIQRTERGDSAVYLCASSSLTSGGTDTQYFGPGTRLTVL.

In this sample, this clonotype turned up a few times. The chain combines TRBV28 with TRBJ2-7; no firm D call. The V gene lost 6 bases and the J gene lost 0 bases, with 9 bases spanning the gap. The CDR3 is 13 amino acids. The germline V gene has CDR1 MDHEN and CDR2 SYDVKM. The CDR3 nucleotides are TGTGCCAGCAGACCCCCCCTCTCCTACGAGCAGTACTTC. Translation gives CASRPPLSYEQYF.

This chain joins TRBV11-1 and TRBJ2-1, with D perhaps being TRBD1 or TRBD2 (7 bases each). The germline V gene has CDR1 SGHAT and CDR2 FQDESV (reference sequence). Trimming stripped 2 bases from V and 5 bases from J, with 22 bases between. The CDR3 extends over 18 amino acids. This CDR3 reads CASSLRAGGLPKDNEQFF. In DNA form, the CDR3 reads TGTGCCAGCAGCTTAAGGGCAGGGGGACTACCTAAGGACAATGAGCAGTTCTTC.

This clonotype was recorded at least ten times. CDR3 DNA sequence: TGTGCCAGCAGCTCGGCCCTGGGCGGGGAGCTGTTTTTT. This codes for CASSSALGGELFF. The chain combines TRBV7-3 with TRBJ2-2; D is unresolved. V gave up 4 bases and J gave up 7 bases, with 10 bases separating them. The CDR3 has 13 amino acids. Germline V gives CDR1 SGHTA, CDR2 FQGTGA.

In its sample, this clonotype was seen a few times. This sequence joins TRBV20-1 and TRBJ1-2, with D possibly matching TRBD1 (5 bases). The CDR3 contains 15 residues. V shed 5 bases and J shed 4 bases, with 20 bases lying between them. In germline, CDR1 is DFQATT, CDR2 SNEGSKA (reference sequence). The DNA of the CDR3 is TGCAGTGCTCCTACTGTTGAGGGGAAGATCTATGGCTACACCTTC. It yields the protein CSAPTVEGKIYGYTF.

This clonotype was observed many times. This chain uses TRBV7-6 with TRBJ1-1, with a weak D call TRBD1 (5 bases). Germline-derived CDR1 and CDR2 are SGHVS and FNYEAQ. The CDR3 has 15 amino acids. V lost 5 bases and J lost 2, with 15 bases in between. CDR3 coding DNA: TGTGCCAGCAGCCCCTGGCCCAGGGAAAACACTGAAGCTTTCTTT. This sequence encodes CASSPWPRENTEAFF.